These 6 T cell receptor beta chains share one sample of origin, sequenced in a study of CD8+ T cells in alopecia areata (dated by TCRdb to the late 2010s). The time point tag for this specimen amounts to: less than 30 weeks on oral tofacitinib. Per the publication, the treatment or condition label means: oral pan-JAK inhibitor, 5-10 mg twice daily. Library preparation used the immunoSEQ multiplex PCR assay. RNA was extracted from all samples and reverse transcribed into cDNA, which served as template for TCR sequencing. This immuneACCESS table, as held by TCRdb, lists in-frame sequences with V and J called but not all clones. Of the missing ones, under half trace to an unresolved V gene in checked studies; the others have no known cause. The sample table records 90,000 or so clones; about 44% of these occur just once. Together, the top ten hold more than 15% of the sample. The specimen comprised CD8+ T cells sorted from blood, sampled at week 24, from a patient treated with tofacitinib. The receptors were gathered from a human donor with alopecia areata.

This chain links TRBV30 with TRBJ1-1, with D maybe TRBD1 (6 bases). V gave up 2 bases and J gave up 7 bases, with 11 bases separating them. The CDR3 runs to 12 residues. Germline lookup yields CDR1 GTSNPN and CDR2 SVGIG (reference sequence). The CDR3 loop reads CAWSQQGNEAFF. CDR3 nucleotides: TGTGCCTGGAGTCAACAGGGTAATGAAGCTTTCTTT.

The chain recombines TRBV7-2 with TRBJ2-3; a possible D gene is TRBD2 (8 bases). Germline assignment: CDR1 SGHTA and CDR2 FQGNSA. CDR3 length: 16 residues. V was cut by 6 bases and J by 6 bases, with 22 bases left in between. This chain's CDR3 is CASSSGLAGGRDTQYF. CDR3 DNA: TGTGCCAGCAGTTCCGGACTAGCAGGGGGGAGGGATACGCAGTATTTT.

The rearrangement uses TRBV6-6 and TRBJ2-3; D unclear. Trimming pared 6 bases from V and 2 bases from J, leaving 9 bases between. The CDR3 has 13 amino acids. The germline V gene has CDR1 MNHNY and CDR2 SVGAGI (reference sequence). The DNA for the CDR3 is TGTGCCAGCAGGAATAGGTACACAGATACGCAGTATTTT. Translating gives CASRNRYTDTQYF.

The chain uses TRBV6-4 and TRBJ2-3; TRBD2 aligns across 9 bases. The CDR3 consists of 15 residues. The germline V gene encodes CDR1 MRHNA and CDR2 SNTAGT. Losses at the gene ends were 4 bases for V and 5 bases for J; bases not matched to a gene: 7. DNA of the CDR3: TGTGCCAGCAGTGGACTAGCGGCGGGGAAAGATACGCAGTATTTT. It specifies CASSGLAAGKDTQYF.

This CDR3 reads CSVTREISPQGEQFF. The CDR3 DNA sequence: TGCAGCGTCACGCGGGAGATTTCCCCTCAGGGCGAGCAGTTCTTC. This chain connects TRBV29-1 to TRBJ2-1; TRBD2 matches 7 bases. V dropped 6 bases and J dropped 10; count of bases not matched to a gene: 18. Germline assignment: CDR1 SQVTM and CDR2 ANQGSEA. The CDR3 is 15 amino acids.

This chain joins TRBV11-3 and TRBJ2-7; D unclear. The CDR3 has 13 amino acids. CDR1 is SGHNT and CDR2 is YENEEA in the germline V gene. The V and J ends lost 2 bases and 3 bases respectively, with 8 bases between them. This CDR3 is CASSLFDFYEQYF. CDR3 DNA sequence: TGTGCCAGCAGCTTATTCGATTTCTACGAGCAGTACTTC. Combining the CDR3 with reference TRBV11-3 and TRBJ2-7 gives the whole variable domain EAGVVQSPRYKIIEKKQPVAFWCNPISGHNTLYWYLQNLGQGPELLIRYENEEAVDDSQLPKDRFSAERLKGVDSTLKIQPAELGDSAVYLCASSLFDFYEQYFGPGTRLTVT.